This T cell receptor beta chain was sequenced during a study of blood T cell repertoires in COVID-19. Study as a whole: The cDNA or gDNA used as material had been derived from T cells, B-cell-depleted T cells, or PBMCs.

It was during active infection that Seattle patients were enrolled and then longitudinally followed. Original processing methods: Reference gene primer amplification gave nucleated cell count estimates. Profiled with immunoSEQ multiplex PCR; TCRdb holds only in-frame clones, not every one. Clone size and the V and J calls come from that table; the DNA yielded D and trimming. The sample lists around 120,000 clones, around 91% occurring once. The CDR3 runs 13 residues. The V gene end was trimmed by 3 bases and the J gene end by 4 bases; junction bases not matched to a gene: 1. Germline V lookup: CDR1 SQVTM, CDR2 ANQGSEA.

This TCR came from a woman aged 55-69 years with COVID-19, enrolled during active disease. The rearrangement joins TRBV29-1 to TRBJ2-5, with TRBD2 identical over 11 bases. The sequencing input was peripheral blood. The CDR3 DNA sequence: TGCAGCGTTGACCTAGCGGGGGGAGAGACCCAGTACTTC. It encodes CSVDLAGGETQYF.